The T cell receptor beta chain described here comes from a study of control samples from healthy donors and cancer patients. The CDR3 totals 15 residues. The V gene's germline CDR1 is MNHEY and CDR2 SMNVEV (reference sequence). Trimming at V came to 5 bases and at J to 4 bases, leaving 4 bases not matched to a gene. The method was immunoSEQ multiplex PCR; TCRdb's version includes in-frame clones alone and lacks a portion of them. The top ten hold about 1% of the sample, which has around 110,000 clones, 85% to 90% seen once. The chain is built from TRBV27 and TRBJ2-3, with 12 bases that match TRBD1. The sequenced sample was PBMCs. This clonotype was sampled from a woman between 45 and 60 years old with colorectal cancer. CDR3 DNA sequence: TGTGCCAGCAGTCCCGGGACAGGGGGCTCAGATACGCAGTATTTT. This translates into CASSPGTGGSDTQYF.